Below, 9 T cell receptor beta chains from the same sample are listed, as sequenced in a study of tumor and adjacent non-tumor tissue in lung cancer. No cell sorting was done before RNA was extracted from the tissue. TCRbeta libraries were built with three rounds of nested PCR, modified from ARM-PCR. TCRdb recomputed calls from the multiplex PCR reads with MiXCR, one row per CDR3 protein. The table records about 110,000 distinct CDR3 sequences, about 80% of them present only once. The sequenced material came from lung tumor tissue. These receptors were collected from a man in his 70s with non-small cell lung cancer.

The V gene is TRBV12-3 or TRBV12-4, the J gene TRBJ2-7; D may be TRBD2 (6 bases). This CDR3 spans 14 amino acids. The V end was cut by 3 bases, the J end by 4 bases, with 13 bases between. DNA for the CDR3: TGTGCCAGCAGTTTGGGGACTTTTGAGTACGAGCAGTACGTC. Protein: CASSLGTFEYEQYV.

Concerning this clonotype: Given the absence of the conserved phenylalanine or tryptophan at the CDR3 end, a read error is likely. V is TRBV5-1 and J is TRBJ2-3; D is possibly TRBD1 (6 bases). The CDR3 loop spans 18 amino acids. V shed 4 bases and J shed 4 bases, with 25 bases lying between them. Looked up from germline, CDR1 is SGHRS and CDR2 is YFSETQ. CDR3 sequence: CASSRAIGGSVGSDTQYL. In nucleotides, the CDR3 is TGCGCCAGCAGCAGGGCGATAGGGGGATCAGTTGGTTCAGATACGCAGTATTTG.

This clonotype was recorded a few times. A much larger clonotype is one base distant, so this may be a read error. DNA of the CDR3: TGTGCCAGCAGTTACAGGGCCAACAATCAGCCCCGGCATTTT. The encoded protein is CASSYRANNQPRHF. This chain uses TRBV13 with TRBJ1-5; D might be TRBD1 (6 bases). Per germline, CDR1 PRHDT and CDR2 FYEKMQ (reference sequence). CDR3 length: 14 residues.

The rearrangement joins TRBV12-3 or TRBV12-4 to TRBJ2-7, with no clear D. The CDR3 contains 13 residues. This CDR3 reads CVRSFQKLYEQYF. The CDR3 bases are TGTGTCAGGAGTTTCCAGAAATTATACGAGCAGTACTTC.

As concerns this clonotype: Without the conserved terminal phenylalanine or tryptophan, this CDR3 likely stems from a read error. CDR3 nucleotides: TGTGCCATCAGGTCTAGCCGGATCAATGAGCAGTTCATT. Protein: CAIRSSRINEQFI. The chain recombines TRBV10-3 with TRBJ2-1, with D possibly being TRBD2 (5 bases). CDR1 and CDR2 from the germline V gene are ENHRY and SYGVKD. This CDR3 is 13 amino acids long. Trimming took 6 bases from V and 6 from J, leaving 12 bases between them.

As to this clonotype: Sequence at one end of the junction differs from germline and may be a read error. The CDR3 region is CASSPRLAGGSEQESQHF. CDR3 nucleotides: TGTGCTAGCAGCCCAAGACTAGCGGGAGGATCAGAACAAGAGTCCCAGCACTTC. The rearrangement joins TRBV12-3 or TRBV12-4 to TRBJ2-5; TRBD2 aligns across 13 bases. The CDR3 runs 18 residues.

With respect to this clonotype: No conserved phenylalanine or tryptophan is present at the end of the CDR3, so a read error is the likely explanation. The rearrangement joins TRBV29-1 to TRBJ1-1; D might be TRBD1 (6 bases). The germline V gene has CDR1 SQVTM and CDR2 ANQGSEA. This CDR3 has 14 amino acids. Trimming took off 5 bases at V and 3 bases at J, with 16 bases between the two ends. For the CDR3, the DNA is TGCAGCGTTCTGGTCGGGGGCAGGGACACTGAAGCTTTCTTA. The encoded protein is CSVLVGGRDTEAFL.

A word on this clonotype: The conserved phenylalanine or tryptophan normally closing the CDR3 is absent here, so this likely arose from a read error. The DNA is left out, because the CDR3 cannot be placed on it with certainty; the CDR3 is given as TCRdb lists it. The chain employs TRBV12-3 or TRBV12-4 and TRBJ2-1; whether TRBD2, the table's D call, matches the DNA was not checked. The CDR3 region is 13 residues in length, termini included. CDR3 loop: CASRAGTAFDSFL.

With regard to this clonotype: One end of the junction fails to match germline, which may point to a read error. The rearrangement joins TRBV6-5 to TRBJ1-2, with 8 positions matching TRBD1. CDR1 MNHEY and CDR2 SVGAGI come from the germline V gene. The CDR3 runs 16 residues. CDR3: CASSKTGQGTNYGYTF. In DNA form, the CDR3 reads TGTGCCAGCAGCAAAACCGGACAGGGAACTAACTATGGTTACACCTTC.